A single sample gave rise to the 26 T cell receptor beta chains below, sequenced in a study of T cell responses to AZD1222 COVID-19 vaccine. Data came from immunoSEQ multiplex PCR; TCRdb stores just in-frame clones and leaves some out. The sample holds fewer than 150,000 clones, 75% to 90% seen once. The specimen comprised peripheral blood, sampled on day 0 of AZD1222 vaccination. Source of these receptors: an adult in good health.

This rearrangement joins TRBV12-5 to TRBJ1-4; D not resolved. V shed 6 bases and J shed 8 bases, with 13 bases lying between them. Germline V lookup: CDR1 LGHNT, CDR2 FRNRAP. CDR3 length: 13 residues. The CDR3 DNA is TGTGCTAGTGGAAAATTTCCGGGAGAAAAACTGTTTTTT. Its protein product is CASGKFPGEKLFF.

CDR3 protein: CASLPDTGKAFF. The CDR3 nucleotides read TGTGCCAGCCTGCCTGATACAGGGAAAGCTTTCTTT. V gene TRBV6-5 combines with J gene TRBJ1-1; possible D gene TRBD1, 6 bases. The CDR3 runs 12 residues. CDR1 MNHEY and CDR2 SVGAGI come from the germline V gene. The ends were cut back, 8 bases at V and 9 bases at J, with 16 bases in the middle.

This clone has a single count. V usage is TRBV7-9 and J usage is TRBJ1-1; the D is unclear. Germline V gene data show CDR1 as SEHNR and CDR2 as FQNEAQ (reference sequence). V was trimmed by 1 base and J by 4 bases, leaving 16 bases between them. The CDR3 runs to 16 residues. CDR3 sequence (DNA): TGTGCCAGCAGCTTAGGGACCACATATACGCCCACTGAAGCTTTCTTT. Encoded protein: CASSLGTTYTPTEAFF.

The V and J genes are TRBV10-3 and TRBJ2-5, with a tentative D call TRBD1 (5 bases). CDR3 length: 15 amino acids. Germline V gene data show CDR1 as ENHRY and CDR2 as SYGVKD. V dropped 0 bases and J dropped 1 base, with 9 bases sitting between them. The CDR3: CAISESTRGQETQYF. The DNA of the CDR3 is TGTGCCATCAGTGAGTCGACAAGGGGCCAAGAGACCCAGTACTTC.

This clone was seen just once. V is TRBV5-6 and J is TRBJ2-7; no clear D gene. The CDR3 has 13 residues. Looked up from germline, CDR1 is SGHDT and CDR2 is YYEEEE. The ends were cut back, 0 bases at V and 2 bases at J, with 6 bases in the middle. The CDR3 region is CASSLEGTYEQYF. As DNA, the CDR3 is TGTGCCAGCAGCTTGGAGGGAACCTACGAGCAGTACTTC.

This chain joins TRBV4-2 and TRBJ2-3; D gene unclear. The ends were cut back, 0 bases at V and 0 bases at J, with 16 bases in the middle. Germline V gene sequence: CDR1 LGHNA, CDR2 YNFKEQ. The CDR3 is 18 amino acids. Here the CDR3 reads CASSQERLVGSSTDTQYF. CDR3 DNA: TGTGCCAGCAGCCAAGAGCGGTTAGTGGGCAGTAGCACAGATACGCAGTATTTT.

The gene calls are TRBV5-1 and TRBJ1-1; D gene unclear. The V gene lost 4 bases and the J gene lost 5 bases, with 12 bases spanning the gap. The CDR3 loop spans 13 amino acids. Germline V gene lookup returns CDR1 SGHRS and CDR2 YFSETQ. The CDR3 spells CASSPRELTEAFF. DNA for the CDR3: TGCGCCAGCAGCCCACGGGAGTTAACTGAAGCTTTCTTT.

This chain's CDR3 is CASSGRRTSGVGNEQFF. DNA of the CDR3: TGCGCCAGCAGTGGACGACGGACTAGCGGGGTAGGCAATGAGCAGTTCTTC. The V call is TRBV10-1, the J call TRBJ2-1, with 12 positions matching TRBD2. Per germline, CDR1 WNHNN and CDR2 SYGVQD (reference sequence). The CDR3 spans 17 residues. Losses at the gene ends were 4 bases for V and 6 bases for J; bases not matched to a gene: 10.

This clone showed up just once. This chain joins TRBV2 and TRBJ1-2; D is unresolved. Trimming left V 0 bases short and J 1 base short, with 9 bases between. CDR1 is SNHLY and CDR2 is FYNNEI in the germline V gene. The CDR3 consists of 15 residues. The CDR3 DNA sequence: TGTGCCAGCAGTGAAGCGCGACTGAGTAACTATGGCTACACCTTC. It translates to CASSEARLSNYGYTF.

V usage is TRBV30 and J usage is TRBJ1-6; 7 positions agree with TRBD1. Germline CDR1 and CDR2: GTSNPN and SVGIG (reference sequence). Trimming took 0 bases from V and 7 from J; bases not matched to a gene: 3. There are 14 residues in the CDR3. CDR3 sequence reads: CAWSVGTVNSPLHF. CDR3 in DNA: TGTGCCTGGAGTGTAGGGACAGTAAATTCACCCCTCCACTTT.

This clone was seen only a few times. Here the CDR3 reads CARTSGSSYNEQFF. The CDR3 DNA reads TGTGCCAGGACGAGCGGGAGCTCCTACAATGAGCAGTTCTTC. The chain uses TRBV7-9 and TRBJ2-1; 8 nucleotides line up with TRBD2. V was pared by 9 bases and J by 0 bases, with 4 bases of the junction left unmatched. This CDR3 comprises 14 residues. Germline V gene sequence: CDR1 SEHNR, CDR2 FQNEAQ (reference sequence).

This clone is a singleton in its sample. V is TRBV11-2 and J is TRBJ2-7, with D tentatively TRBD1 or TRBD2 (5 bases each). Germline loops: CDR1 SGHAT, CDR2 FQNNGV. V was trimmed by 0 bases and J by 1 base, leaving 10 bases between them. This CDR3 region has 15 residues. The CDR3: CASSLERDPSYEQYF. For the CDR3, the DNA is TGTGCCAGCAGCTTAGAACGGGACCCATCCTACGAGCAGTACTTC.

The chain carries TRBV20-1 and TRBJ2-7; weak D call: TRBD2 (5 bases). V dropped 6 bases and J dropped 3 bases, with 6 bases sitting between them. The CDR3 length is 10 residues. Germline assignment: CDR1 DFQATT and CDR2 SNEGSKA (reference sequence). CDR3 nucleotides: TGCAGTGCGGGAGACTACGAGCAGTACTTC. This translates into CSAGDYEQYF.

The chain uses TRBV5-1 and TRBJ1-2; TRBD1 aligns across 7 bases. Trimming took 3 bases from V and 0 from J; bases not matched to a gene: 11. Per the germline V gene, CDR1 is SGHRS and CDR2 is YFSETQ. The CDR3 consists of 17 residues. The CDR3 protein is CASSWGQSRAANYGYTF. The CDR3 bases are TGCGCCAGCAGCTGGGGACAGTCTAGGGCAGCTAACTATGGCTACACCTTC.

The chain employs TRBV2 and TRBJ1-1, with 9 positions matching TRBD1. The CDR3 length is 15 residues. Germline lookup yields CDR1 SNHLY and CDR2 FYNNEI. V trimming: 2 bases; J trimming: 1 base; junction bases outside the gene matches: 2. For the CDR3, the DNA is TGTGCCAGCAGTGAATACAGGGGGCGGAACACTGAAGCTTTCTTT. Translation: CASSEYRGRNTEAFF. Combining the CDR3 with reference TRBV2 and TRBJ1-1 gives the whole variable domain EPEVTQTPSHQVTQMGQEVILRCVPISNHLYFYWYRQILGQKVEFLVSFYNNEISEKSEIFDDQFSVERPDGSNFTLKIRSTKLEDSAMYFCASSEYRGRNTEAFFGQGTRLTVV.

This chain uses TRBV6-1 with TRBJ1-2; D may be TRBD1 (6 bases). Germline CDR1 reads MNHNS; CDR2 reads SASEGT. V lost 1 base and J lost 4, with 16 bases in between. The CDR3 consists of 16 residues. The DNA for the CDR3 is TGTGCCAGCAGTGAAGGCTTACAGGGACTAACCTATGGCTACACCTTC. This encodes CASSEGLQGLTYGYTF.

The CDR3 sequence: CASSLPQHGELFF. The CDR3 coding sequence is TGTGCCAGCAGCTTGCCTCAGCATGGGGAGCTGTTTTTT. This chain connects TRBV7-9 to TRBJ2-2; D call uncertain. The V gene lost 3 bases and the J gene lost 8 bases, with 10 bases spanning the gap. From germline, CDR1 is SEHNR and CDR2 FQNEAQ (reference sequence). CDR3 size: 13 residues.

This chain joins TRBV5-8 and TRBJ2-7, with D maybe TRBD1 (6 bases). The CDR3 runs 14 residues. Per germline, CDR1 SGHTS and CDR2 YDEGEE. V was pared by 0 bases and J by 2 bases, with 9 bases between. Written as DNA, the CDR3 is TGTGCCAGCAGCTTGGAGCAGGGGACCTACGAGCAGTACTTC. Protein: CASSLEQGTYEQYF.

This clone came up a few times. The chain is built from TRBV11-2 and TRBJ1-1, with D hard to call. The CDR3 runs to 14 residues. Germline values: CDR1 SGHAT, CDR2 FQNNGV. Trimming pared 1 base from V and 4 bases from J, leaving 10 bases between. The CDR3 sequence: CASSLVRRGTEAFF. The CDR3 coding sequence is TGTGCCAGCAGCTTAGTTCGACGGGGCACTGAAGCTTTCTTT.

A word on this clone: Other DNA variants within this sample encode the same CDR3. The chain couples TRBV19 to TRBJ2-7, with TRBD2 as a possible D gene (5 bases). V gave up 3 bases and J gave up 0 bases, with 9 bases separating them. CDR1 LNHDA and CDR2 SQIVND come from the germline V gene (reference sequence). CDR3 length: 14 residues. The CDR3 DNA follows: TGTGCCAGTAGTATTTCTGGGAGCTCCTACGAGCAGTACTTC. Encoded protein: CASSISGSSYEQYF. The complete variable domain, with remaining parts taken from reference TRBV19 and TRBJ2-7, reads DGGITQSPKYLFRKEGQNVTLSCEQNLNHDAMYWYRQDPGQGLRLIYYSQIVNDFQKGDIAEGYSVSREKKESFPLTVTSAQKNPTAFYLCASSISGSSYEQYFGPGTRLTVT.

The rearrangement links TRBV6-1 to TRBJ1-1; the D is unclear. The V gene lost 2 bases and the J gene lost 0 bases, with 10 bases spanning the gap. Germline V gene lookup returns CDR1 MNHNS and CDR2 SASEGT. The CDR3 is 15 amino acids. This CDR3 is CASSELGSLNTEAFF. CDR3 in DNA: TGTGCCAGCAGTGAATTAGGAAGTTTGAACACTGAAGCTTTCTTT.

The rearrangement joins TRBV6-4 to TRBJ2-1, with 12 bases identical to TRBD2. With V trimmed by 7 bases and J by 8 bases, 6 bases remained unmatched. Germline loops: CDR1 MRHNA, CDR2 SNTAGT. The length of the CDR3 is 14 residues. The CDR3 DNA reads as TGTGCCAGCACCCTACTAGCGGGGGGCCATGAGCAGTTCTTC. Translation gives CASTLLAGGHEQFF.

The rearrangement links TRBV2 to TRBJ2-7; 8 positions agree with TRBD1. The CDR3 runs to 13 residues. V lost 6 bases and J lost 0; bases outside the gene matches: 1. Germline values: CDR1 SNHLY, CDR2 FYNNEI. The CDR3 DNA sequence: TGTGCCAGCAGGGACAGGGCCTCCTACGAGCAGTACTTC. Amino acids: CASRDRASYEQYF.

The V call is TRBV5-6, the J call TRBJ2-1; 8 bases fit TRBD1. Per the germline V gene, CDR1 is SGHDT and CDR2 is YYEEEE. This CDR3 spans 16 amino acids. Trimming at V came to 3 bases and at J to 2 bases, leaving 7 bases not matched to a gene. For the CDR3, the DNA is TGTGCCAGCAGCTCTTACGGGACAGGACCCTACAATGAGCAGTTCTTC. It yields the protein CASSSYGTGPYNEQFF.

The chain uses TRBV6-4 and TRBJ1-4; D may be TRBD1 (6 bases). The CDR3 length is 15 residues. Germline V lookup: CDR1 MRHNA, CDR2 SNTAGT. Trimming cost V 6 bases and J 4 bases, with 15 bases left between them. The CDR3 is CASRPTGTGNEKLFF. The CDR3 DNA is TGTGCCAGCAGACCAACAGGGACTGGTAATGAAAAACTGTTTTTT.

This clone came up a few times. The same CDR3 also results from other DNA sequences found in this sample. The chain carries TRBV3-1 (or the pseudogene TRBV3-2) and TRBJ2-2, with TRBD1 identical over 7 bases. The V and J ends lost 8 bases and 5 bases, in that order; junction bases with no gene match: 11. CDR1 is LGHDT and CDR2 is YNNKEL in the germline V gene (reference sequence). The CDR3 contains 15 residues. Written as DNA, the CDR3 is TGTGCCAGCCGTCCTAATGACAGGGAGACCGGGGAGCTGTTTTTT. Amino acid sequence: CASRPNDRETGELFF.